The 12 T cell receptor beta chains below were found in one sample sequenced in a study of shared clonotypes between healthy human individuals. Method: immunoSEQ multiplex PCR; TCRdb's copy keeps in-frame clones and lacks some. The profile shows approximately 2.5 million clones, more than 85% of them singletons. The material sequenced was naive CD4+ T cells from PBMCs. Subset in this sample: CD45RA+ positively selected. Every receptor here comes from a man younger than 35 in good health. Some clones in this sample may be carry-over from other donors' samples.

The chain links TRBV28 to TRBJ2-7; TRBD2 matches at 7 bases. The trim removed 3 bases at V and 3 bases at J, leaving 5 bases unmatched. Germline assignment: CDR1 MDHEN and CDR2 SYDVKM. The CDR3 is made up of 14 amino acids. The CDR3: CASSLGLADYEQYF. The CDR3 DNA follows: TGTGCCAGCAGTTTGGGCCTAGCGGACTACGAGCAGTACTTC.

The chain has TRBV5-4 and TRBJ1-2; 8 nucleotides line up with TRBD1. Germline V gene lookup returns CDR1 SGHNT and CDR2 YYREEE (reference sequence). The CDR3 length is 13 residues. Trimming took 4 bases from V and 5 from J; bases not matched to a gene: 4. This CDR3 reads CASSGGQVYGYTF. CDR3 sequence (DNA): TGTGCCAGCAGCGGGGGACAGGTATATGGCTACACCTTC.

The gene calls are TRBV19 and TRBJ1-1, with D possibly being TRBD1 (5 bases). The CDR3 consists of 15 residues. V lost 1 base, J lost 2 bases, and 11 bases lay in between. Germline CDR1 and CDR2: LNHDA and SQIVND (reference sequence). The CDR3 nucleotides are TGTGCCAGTAGTATAGTGGGACGGCGCAACACTGAAGCTTTCTTT. Encoded protein: CASSIVGRRNTEAFF.

J is TRBJ2-5 and V is TRBV18, with D possibly TRBD1 on 6 matching bases. Germline values: CDR1 KGHSH, CDR2 LQKENI. The CDR3 spans 14 residues. V shed 5 bases and J shed 2 bases, with 12 bases lying between them. CDR3 loop: CASSRGNIQETQYF. In DNA form, the CDR3 reads TGTGCCAGCTCAAGGGGGAATATTCAAGAGACCCAGTACTTC.

The chain carries TRBV28 and TRBJ2-7; 13 bases match TRBD2. The germline gives CDR1 MDHEN, CDR2 SYDVKM. V lost 6 bases to trimming and J lost 6 bases; unmatched junction nucleotides: 5. This CDR3 has 14 amino acids. CDR3 sequence (DNA): TGTGCCAGCAGACTAGCGGGAGGGCGGGGCGAGCAGTACTTC. Amino acids: CASRLAGGRGEQYF.

V is TRBV7-8 and J is TRBJ2-1; D is possibly TRBD1 (6 bases). Trimming took 1 base from V and 4 from J, leaving 11 bases between them. This CDR3 is 15 amino acids long. CDR1 is SGHVS, CDR2 FQNEAQ, per germline. The CDR3 reads CASSLVRTAYNEQFF. CDR3 coding DNA: TGTGCCAGCAGCTTAGTTCGGACAGCTTACAATGAGCAGTTCTTC.

This rearrangement joins TRBV11-3 to TRBJ2-1; unclear D gene. Germline V lookup: CDR1 SGHNT, CDR2 YENEEA. Trimming removed 1 base at V and 9 bases at J, with 10 bases between. The CDR3 is 13 residues long. In DNA, the CDR3 is TGTGCCAGCAGCTTAGTGCGGTCCGGTGAGCAGTTCTTC. This encodes CASSLVRSGEQFF.

The chain has TRBV29-1 and TRBJ2-3; tentative D call: TRBD1 (6 bases). The germline gives CDR1 SQVTM, CDR2 ANQGSEA. Trimming took off 7 bases at V and 3 bases at J, with 8 bases between the two ends. This CDR3 has 11 residues. DNA for the CDR3: TGCAGCGGGACAGAGACAGATACGCAGTATTTT. It encodes CSGTETDTQYF.

The chain is built from TRBV6-1 and TRBJ1-2, with D maybe TRBD1 (5 bases). Germline V CDR1 and CDR2: MNHNS, SASEGT. The germline V and J ends were trimmed by 7 bases and 6 bases, with 15 bases remaining between them. CDR3 size: 13 residues. The CDR3 DNA reads TGTGCCAGCAAAGCGACAGATTCTGATGGCTACACCTTC. Its translation: CASKATDSDGYTF.

The chain is built from TRBV27 and TRBJ1-1; 7 bases agree with TRBD1. J was trimmed by 0 bases and V by 6 bases; bases with no gene match: 16. The CDR3 totals 18 residues. Per germline, CDR1 MNHEY and CDR2 SMNVEV (reference sequence). This CDR3 is CASSQRSGQPLMNTEAFF. CDR3 sequence (DNA): TGTGCCAGCAGCCAAAGGTCGGGACAGCCCTTGATGAACACTGAAGCTTTCTTT.

V is TRBV11-3 and J is TRBJ2-3, with 7 nucleotides matching TRBD1. Germline CDR1 and CDR2: SGHNT and YENEEA. The V gene end was trimmed by 6 bases and the J gene end by 2 bases; junction bases not matched to a gene: 8. This CDR3 is built from 15 residues. In DNA, the CDR3 is TGTGCCAGCAGTCGAGGGGGCCTAGTCACAGATACGCAGTATTTT. Translation gives CASSRGGLVTDTQYF.

With respect to this clone: Other DNA variants within this sample encode the same CDR3. The genes are TRBV5-1 and TRBJ1-5; tentatively, D is TRBD1 (5 bases). The CDR3 sequence is 15 residues long. V lost 0 bases to trimming and J lost 2 bases, with 9 bases between them. Germline-derived CDR1 and CDR2 are SGHRS and YFSETQ. As DNA, the CDR3 is TGCGCCAGCAGCTTGGAGGGGCTCGGCAATCAGCCCCAGCATTTT. Translating it yields CASSLEGLGNQPQHF.